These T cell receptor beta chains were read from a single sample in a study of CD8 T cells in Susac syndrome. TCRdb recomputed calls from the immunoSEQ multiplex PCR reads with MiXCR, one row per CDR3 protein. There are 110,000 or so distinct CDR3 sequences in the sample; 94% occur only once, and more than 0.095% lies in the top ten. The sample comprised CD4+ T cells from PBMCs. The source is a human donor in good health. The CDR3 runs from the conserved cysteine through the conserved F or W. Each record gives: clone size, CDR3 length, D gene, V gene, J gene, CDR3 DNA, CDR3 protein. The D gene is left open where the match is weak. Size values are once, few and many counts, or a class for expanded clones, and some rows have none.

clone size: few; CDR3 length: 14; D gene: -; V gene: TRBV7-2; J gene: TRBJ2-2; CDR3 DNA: TGTGCCAGCAGCTTACTTCGGAACACCGGGGAGCTGTTTTTT; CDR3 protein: CASSLLRNTGELFF
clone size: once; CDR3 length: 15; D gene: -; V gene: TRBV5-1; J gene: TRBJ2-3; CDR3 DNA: TGCGCCAGCAGCTTGAGAGGGGACCCCCGGGATACGCAGTATTTT; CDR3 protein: CASSLRGDPRDTQYF
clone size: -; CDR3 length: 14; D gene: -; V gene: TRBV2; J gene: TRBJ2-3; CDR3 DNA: TGTGCCAGCAGTTCGAGGGTCGGGACAGATACGCAGTATTTT; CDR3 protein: CASSSRVGTDTQYF
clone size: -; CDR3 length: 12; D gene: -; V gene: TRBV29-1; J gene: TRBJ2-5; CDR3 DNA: TGCAGCGTTGCGCAGGGGCCAGAGACCCAGTACTTC; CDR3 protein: CSVAQGPETQYF
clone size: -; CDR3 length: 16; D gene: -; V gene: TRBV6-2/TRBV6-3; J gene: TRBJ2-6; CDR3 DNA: TGTGCCAGCAGCATCTCGCCAGGACCCGGGGCCAACGTCCTGACTTTC; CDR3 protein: CASSISPGPGANVLTF
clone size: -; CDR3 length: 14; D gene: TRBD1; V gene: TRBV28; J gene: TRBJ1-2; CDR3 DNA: TGTGCCAGCAGTTTCTCCGGACAGGTCTATGGCTACACCTTC; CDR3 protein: CASSFSGQVYGYTF
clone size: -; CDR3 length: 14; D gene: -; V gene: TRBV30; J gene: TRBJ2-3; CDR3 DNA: TGTGCCTGGAGTCCTACCCCAGGACATTCTACGCAGTATTTT; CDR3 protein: CAWSPTPGHSTQYF
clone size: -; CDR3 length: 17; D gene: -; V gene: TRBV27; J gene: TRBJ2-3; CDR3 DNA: TGTGCCAGCAGTTTACACCAGGGTAGCGGATTCACAGATACGCAGTATTTT; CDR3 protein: CASSLHQGSGFTDTQYF
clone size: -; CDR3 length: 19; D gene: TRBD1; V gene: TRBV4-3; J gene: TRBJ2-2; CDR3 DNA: TGCGCCAGCAGCCAAGTTTATTATCGTGGACAGGTGAACACCGGGGAGCTGTTTTTT; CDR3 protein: CASSQVYYRGQVNTGELFF
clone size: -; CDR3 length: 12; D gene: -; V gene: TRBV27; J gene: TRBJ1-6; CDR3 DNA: TGTGCCAGTGGACAGAGTAATTCACCCCTCCACTTT; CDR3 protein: CASGQSNSPLHF
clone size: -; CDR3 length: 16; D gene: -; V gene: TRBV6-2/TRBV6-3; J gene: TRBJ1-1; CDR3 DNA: TGTGCCAGCAGTTACTCCCGAGGTGATTCATTCGCTGAAGCTTTCTTT; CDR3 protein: CASSYSRGDSFAEAFF
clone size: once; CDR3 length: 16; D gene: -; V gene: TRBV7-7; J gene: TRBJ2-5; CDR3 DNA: TGTGCTAGCAGTCGAGACTCCCCGGGATCGGAAGAGACCCAGTACTTC; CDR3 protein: CASSRDSPGSEETQYF
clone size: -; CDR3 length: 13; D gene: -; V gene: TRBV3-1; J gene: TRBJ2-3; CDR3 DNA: TGTGCCAGCAGCCATCTGCGCACAGATACGCAGTATTTT; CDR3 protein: CASSHLRTDTQYF
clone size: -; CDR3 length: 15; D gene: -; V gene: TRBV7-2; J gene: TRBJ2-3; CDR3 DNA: TGTGCCAGCAGCGTGGGCCCACAAAGCACAGATACGCAGTATTTT; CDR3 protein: CASSVGPQSTDTQYF
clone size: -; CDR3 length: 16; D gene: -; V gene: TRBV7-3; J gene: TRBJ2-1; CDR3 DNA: TGTGCCAGCAGCTCAATCGGGACTTTCGGATTCAATGAGCAGTTCTTC; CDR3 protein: CASSSIGTFGFNEQFF
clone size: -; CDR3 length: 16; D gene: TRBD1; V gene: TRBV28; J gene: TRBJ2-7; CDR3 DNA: TGTGCCAGCAGTTTACCCCGGACAGGGTTTACCTACGAGCAGTACTTC; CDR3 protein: CASSLPRTGFTYEQYF
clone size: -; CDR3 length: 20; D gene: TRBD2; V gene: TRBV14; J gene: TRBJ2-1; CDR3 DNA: TGTGCCAGCAGCCAAGGGTGGGGACTAGCGGGAGTAGTCGCCTACAATGAGCAGTTCTTC; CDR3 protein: CASSQGWGLAGVVAYNEQFF
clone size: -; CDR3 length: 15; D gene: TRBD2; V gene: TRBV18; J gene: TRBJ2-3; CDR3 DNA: TGTGCCAGCTCACCAGGACTAGCAGGCACAGATACGCAGTATTTT; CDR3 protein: CASSPGLAGTDTQYF
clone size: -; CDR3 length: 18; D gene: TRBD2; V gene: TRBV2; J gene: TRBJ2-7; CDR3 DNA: TGTGCCAGCAGTGGCGCCGGGACTAGCGGGATTCGAGGCTACGAGCAGTACTTC; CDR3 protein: CASSGAGTSGIRGYEQYF
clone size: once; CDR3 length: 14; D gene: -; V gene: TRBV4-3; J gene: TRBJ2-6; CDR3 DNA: TGCGCCAGCAGCCAAGTACGTGGGGCCAACGTCCTGACTTTC; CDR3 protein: CASSQVRGANVLTF
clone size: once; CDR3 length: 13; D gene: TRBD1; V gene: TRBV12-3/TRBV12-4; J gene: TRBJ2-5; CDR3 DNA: TGTGCCAGCAGTACAGGGGCGCAAGAGACCCAGTACTTC; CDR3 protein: CASSTGAQETQYF
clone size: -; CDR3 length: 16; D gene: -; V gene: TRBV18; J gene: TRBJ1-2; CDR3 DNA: TGTGCCAGCTCGCACCGGGACTCCCGATTCTACTATGGCTACACCTTC; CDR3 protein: CASSHRDSRFYYGYTF
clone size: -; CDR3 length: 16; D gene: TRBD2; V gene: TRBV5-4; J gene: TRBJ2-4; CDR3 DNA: TGTGCCAGCAGCTTGGGCGGGAGCGCGGCCAAAAACATTCAGTACTTC; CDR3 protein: CASSLGGSAAKNIQYF
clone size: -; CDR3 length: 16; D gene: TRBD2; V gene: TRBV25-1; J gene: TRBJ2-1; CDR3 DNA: TGTGCCAGCAGTGCACTGGGGACTAGCGGGTACAATGAGCAGTTCTTC; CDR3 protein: CASSALGTSGYNEQFF
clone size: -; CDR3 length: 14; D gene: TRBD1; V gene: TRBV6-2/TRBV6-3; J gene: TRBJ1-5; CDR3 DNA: TGTGCCAGCCGTACAGGGGATGTCAATCAGCCCCAGCATTTT; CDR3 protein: CASRTGDVNQPQHF
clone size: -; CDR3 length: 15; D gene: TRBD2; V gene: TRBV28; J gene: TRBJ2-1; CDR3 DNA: TGTGCCAGCACCGTGGGGACTAGAAGAGGCAATGAGCAGTTCTTC; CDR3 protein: CASTVGTRRGNEQFF
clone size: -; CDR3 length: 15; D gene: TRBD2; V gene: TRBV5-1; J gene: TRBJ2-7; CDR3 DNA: TGCGCCAGCAGCTTGACGTTCCGGGGGGAGGACGAGCAGTACTTC; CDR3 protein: CASSLTFRGEDEQYF
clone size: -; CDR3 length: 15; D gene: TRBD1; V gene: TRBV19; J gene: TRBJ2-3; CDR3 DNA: TGTGCCAGTAACCCCGCGGCAGGGGGATCAGATACGCAGTATTTT; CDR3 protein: CASNPAAGGSDTQYF
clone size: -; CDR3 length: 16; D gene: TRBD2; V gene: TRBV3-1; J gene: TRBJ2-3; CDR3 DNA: TGTGCCAGCAGCCAGGGGTTAGCGGGAGCCGTAGATACGCAGTATTTT; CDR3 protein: CASSQGLAGAVDTQYF
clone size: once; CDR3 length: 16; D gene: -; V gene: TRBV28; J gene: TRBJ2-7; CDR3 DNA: TGTGCCAGCAGTCCCCCCCGATCGGACATTTCCTACGAGCAGTACTTC; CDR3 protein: CASSPPRSDISYEQYF
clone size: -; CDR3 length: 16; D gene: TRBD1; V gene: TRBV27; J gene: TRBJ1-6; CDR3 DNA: TGTGCCAGCAGTCCCCGACCGGGACAGGGGAATTCACCCCTCCACTTT; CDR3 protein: CASSPRPGQGNSPLHF
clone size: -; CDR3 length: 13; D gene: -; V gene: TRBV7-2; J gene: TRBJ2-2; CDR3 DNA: TGTGCCAGCAGCTTAGATCGGATCGGGGAGCTGTTTTTT; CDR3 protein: CASSLDRIGELFF
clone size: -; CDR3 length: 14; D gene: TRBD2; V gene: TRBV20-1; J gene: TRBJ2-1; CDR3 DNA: TGCAGTGCCAAGAGCGGGAGGGCCAACAATGAGCAGTTCTTC; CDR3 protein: CSAKSGRANNEQFF
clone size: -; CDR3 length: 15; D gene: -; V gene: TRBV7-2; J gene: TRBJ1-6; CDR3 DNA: TGTGCCAGCAGCTTAGAAAGGGGGGTCAATTCACCCCTCCACTTT; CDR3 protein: CASSLERGVNSPLHF
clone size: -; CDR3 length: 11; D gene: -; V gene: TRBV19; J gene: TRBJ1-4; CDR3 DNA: TGTGCCAGTAGTACCGGGGGAAAACTGTTTTTT; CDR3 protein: CASSTGGKLFF
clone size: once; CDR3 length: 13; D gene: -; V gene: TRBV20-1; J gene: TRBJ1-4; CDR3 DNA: TGCAGTGCTTCCCGCAGCCCCAATGAAAAACTGTTTTTT; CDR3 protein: CSASRSPNEKLFF
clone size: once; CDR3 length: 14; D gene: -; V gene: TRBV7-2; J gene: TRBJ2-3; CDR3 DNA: TGTGCCAGCAGCCCGGGACCTCCCCCCGATACGCAGTATTTT; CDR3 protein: CASSPGPPPDTQYF
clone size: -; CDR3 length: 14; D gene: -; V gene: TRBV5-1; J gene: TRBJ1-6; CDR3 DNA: TGCGCCAGCAGCTTGCAGAACGGTGATTCACCCCTCCACTTT; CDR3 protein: CASSLQNGDSPLHF
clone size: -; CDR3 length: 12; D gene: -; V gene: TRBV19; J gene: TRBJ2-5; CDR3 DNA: TGTGCCAGTAGTGTCAGGGAGGAGACCCAGTACTTC; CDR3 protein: CASSVREETQYF
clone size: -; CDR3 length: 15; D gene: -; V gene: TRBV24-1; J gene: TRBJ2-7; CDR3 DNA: TGTGCCACCAACCCGGACAGGGACTATTCCTACGAGCAGTACTTC; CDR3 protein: CATNPDRDYSYEQYF
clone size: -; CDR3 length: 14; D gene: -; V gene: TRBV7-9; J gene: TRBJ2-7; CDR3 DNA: TGTGCCAGCAGCTTGGAAGGTCCGGGGTACGAGCAGTACTTC; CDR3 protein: CASSLEGPGYEQYF
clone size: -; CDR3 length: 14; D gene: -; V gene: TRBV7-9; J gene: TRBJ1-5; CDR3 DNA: TGTGCCAGCAGCCTCGCGACAATAAACCAGCCCCAGCATTTT; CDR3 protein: CASSLATINQPQHF
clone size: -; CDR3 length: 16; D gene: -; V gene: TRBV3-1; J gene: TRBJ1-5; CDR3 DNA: TGTGCCAGCAGCCAAGAACCAGGGAATAGCAATCAGCCCCAGCATTTT; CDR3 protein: CASSQEPGNSNQPQHF
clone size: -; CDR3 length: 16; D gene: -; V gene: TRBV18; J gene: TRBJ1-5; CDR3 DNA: TGTGCCAGCTCATCTCGACACGGGGAGTACAATCAGCCCCAGCATTTT; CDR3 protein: CASSSRHGEYNQPQHF
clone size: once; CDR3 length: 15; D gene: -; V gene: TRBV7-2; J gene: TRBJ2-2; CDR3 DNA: TGTGCCAGCAGCTTAATGGGCAAGAACACCGGGGAGCTGTTTTTT; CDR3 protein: CASSLMGKNTGELFF
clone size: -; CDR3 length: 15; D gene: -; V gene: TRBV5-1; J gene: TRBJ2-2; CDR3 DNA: TGCGCCAGCAGCTTGTCGGGCGGTAACACCGGGGAGCTGTTTTTT; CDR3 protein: CASSLSGGNTGELFF
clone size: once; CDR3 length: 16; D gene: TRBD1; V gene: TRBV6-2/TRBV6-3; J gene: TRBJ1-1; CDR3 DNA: TGTGCCAGCAGCTGGCCCCAGGGACAGCTGAACACTGAAGCTTTCTTT; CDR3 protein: CASSWPQGQLNTEAFF
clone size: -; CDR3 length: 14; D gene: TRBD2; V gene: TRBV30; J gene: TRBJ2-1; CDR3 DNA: TGTGCCGCCACGACTAGCGGGATTAGCAATGAGCAGTTCTTC; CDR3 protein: CAATTSGISNEQFF
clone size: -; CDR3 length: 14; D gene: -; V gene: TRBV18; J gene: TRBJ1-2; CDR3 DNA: TGTGCCAGCTCACCAAAAGTGGACAGCTATGGCTACACCTTC; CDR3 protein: CASSPKVDSYGYTF
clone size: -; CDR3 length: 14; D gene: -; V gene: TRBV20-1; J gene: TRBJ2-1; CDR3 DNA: TGCAGTGCCCGGAATCCCGGGGGGCCCATAGAGCAGTTCTTC; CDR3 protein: CSARNPGGPIEQFF
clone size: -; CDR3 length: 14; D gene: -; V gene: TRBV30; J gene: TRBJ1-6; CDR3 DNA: TGTGCCTGGAGTGTACATGCCCATCTCTCACCCCTCCACTTT; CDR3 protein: CAWSVHAHLSPLHF
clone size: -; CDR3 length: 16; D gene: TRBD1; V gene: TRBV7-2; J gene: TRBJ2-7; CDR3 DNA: TGTGCCAGCAGCTTCCCGGGGACAGTTCAAACCTACGAGCAGTACTTC; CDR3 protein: CASSFPGTVQTYEQYF
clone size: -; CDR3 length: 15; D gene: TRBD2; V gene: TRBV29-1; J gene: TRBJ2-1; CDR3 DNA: TGCAGCGTTGAAGTCGGGTCTAGCGGTGGGAATGAGCAGTTCTTC; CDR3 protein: CSVEVGSSGGNEQFF
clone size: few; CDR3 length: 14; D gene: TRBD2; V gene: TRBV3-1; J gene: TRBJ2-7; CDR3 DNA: TGTGCCAGCAGCTCATTTAGCGGGAGCGGAGAGCAGTACTTC; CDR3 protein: CASSSFSGSGEQYF
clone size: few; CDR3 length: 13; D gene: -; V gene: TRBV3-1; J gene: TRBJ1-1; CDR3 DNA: TGTGCCAGCAGCCAAGTCGGGAACACTGAAGCTTTCTTT; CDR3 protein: CASSQVGNTEAFF
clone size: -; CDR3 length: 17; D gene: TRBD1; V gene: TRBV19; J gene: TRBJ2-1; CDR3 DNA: TGTGCCAGTAGTATCCGCGCGGACAGGGTCGGGTACAATGAGCAGTTCTTC; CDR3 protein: CASSIRADRVGYNEQFF
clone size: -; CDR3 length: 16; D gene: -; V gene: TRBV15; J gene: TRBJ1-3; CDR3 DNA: TGTGCCACCAGCAGAGATCATTCCGGGTCTGGAAACACCATATATTTT; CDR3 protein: CATSRDHSGSGNTIYF
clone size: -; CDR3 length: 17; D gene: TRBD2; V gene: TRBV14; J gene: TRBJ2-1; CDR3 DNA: TGTGCCAGCAGCCGGAAGATCCGGGACTACTACTACAATGAGCAGTTCTTC; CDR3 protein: CASSRKIRDYYYNEQFF
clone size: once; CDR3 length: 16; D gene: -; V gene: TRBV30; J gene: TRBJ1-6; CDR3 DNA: TGTGCCTGGAGTGCAAGGGGCCCTGCGTATAATTCACCCCTCCACTTT; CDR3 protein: CAWSARGPAYNSPLHF
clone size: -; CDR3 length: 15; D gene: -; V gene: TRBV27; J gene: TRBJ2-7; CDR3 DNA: TGTGCCAGCAGTTTTAACAGGGGGGGGTCCTACGAGCAGTACTTC; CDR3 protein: CASSFNRGGSYEQYF